The next 25 T cell receptor beta chains were all read from a single sample in a study of blood T cell repertoires in COVID-19. Measured with immunoSEQ multiplex PCR; TCRdb has only the in-frame clones, and not every one. The sample includes around 330,000 clones, about 92% seen only once; the top ten take about 2.4%. Sequencing was done on a sample of PBMCs or T cells enriched from blood (not recorded which). These TCRs come from a man between 60 and 75 years old who had recovered from COVID-19.

The chain combines TRBV7-9 with TRBJ2-3; D is possibly TRBD2 (6 bases). Germline CDR1 reads SEHNR; CDR2 reads FQNEAQ (reference sequence). The CDR3 length is 15 residues. V was shortened by 3 bases and J by 3 bases, with 13 bases between the two germline ends. CDR3 amino acids: CASSFSRRETDTQYF. The CDR3 nucleotides read TGTGCCAGCAGCTTTAGTCGGAGGGAGACAGATACGCAGTATTTT.

This clone is a singleton in its sample. The chain links TRBV19 to TRBJ1-1, with 8 bases lining up with TRBD1. CDR3 size: 14 residues. The V segment lost 6 bases and the J segment 4 bases; nucleotides outside the gene matches: 7. Germline loops: CDR1 LNHDA, CDR2 SQIVND (reference sequence). The CDR3 bases are TGTGCCAGTAGAAAAAGGGACAGGTTCACTGAAGCTTTCTTT. Protein: CASRKRDRFTEAFF.

The rearrangement uses TRBV27 and TRBJ2-7; 8 bases agree with TRBD1. This CDR3 is built from 16 residues. Germline assignment: CDR1 MNHEY and CDR2 SMNVEV (reference sequence). The junction had 12 bases not matched to a gene; V was cut back by 5 bases and J by 3 bases. CDR3 in amino acids: CASSPIGGDRHYEQYF. For the CDR3, the DNA is TGTGCCAGCAGTCCGATCGGCGGGGACAGGCACTACGAGCAGTACTTC.

The rearrangement joins TRBV3-1 (or the pseudogene TRBV3-2) to TRBJ1-4, with 9 bases that match TRBD1. In germline, CDR1 is LGHDT, CDR2 YNNKEL (reference sequence). This CDR3 has 15 amino acids. The J segment lost 4 bases and the V segment lost 5 bases, leaving 5 bases of the junction unmatched. The CDR3 DNA reads as TGTGCCAGCAGCAACAGGGGGCATGTTAATGAAAAACTGTTTTTT. Amino acid sequence: CASSNRGHVNEKLFF.

The gene calls are TRBV5-4 and TRBJ1-5; 8 bases agree with TRBD1. Germline V lookup: CDR1 SGHNT, CDR2 YYREEE (reference sequence). The CDR3 totals 13 residues. V lost 4 bases and J lost 9; bases outside the gene matches: 6. CDR3 nucleotide sequence: TGTGCCAGCAGCCGGGACGGGACAGGGCCCCAGCATTTT. Translating gives CASSRDGTGPQHF.

The chain employs TRBV19 and TRBJ1-1; D is possibly TRBD1 (5 bases). This CDR3 is 17 amino acids long. The germline V gene has CDR1 LNHDA and CDR2 SQIVND (reference sequence). The V end was cut by 8 bases, the J end by 0 bases, with 22 bases between. CDR3 in amino acids: CASGVYLGGRMNTEAFF. DNA of the CDR3: TGTGCCAGTGGAGTATATTTGGGGGGTCGGATGAACACTGAAGCTTTCTTT.

V gene TRBV4-3 combines with J gene TRBJ1-1; 10 nucleotides align to TRBD1. Germline V gives CDR1 LGHNA, CDR2 YSLEER. The CDR3 is made up of 14 amino acids. V dropped 3 bases and J dropped 11; count of bases not matched to a gene: 9. Here the CDR3 DNA reads TGCGCCAGCAGCCATGACAGGGGGCGCGGATCGGCTTTCTTT. It encodes CASSHDRGRGSAFF.

The CDR3 protein is CASSLLAGGNYGYTF. The CDR3 DNA is TGTGCCAGCAGCCTCCTCGCAGGGGGAAATTATGGCTACACCTTC. The J gene is TRBJ1-2, the V gene TRBV7-9; 7 bases align to TRBD1. CDR3 length: 15 residues. Unmatched junction bases numbered 11, after V lost 5 bases and J lost 5 bases. Germline CDR1 SEHNR, CDR2 FQNEAQ (reference sequence). The complete variable domain, with remaining parts taken from reference TRBV7-9 and TRBJ1-2, reads DTGVSQNPRHKITKRGQNVTFRCDPISEHNRLYWYRQTLGQGPEFLTYFQNEAQLEKSRLLSDRFSAERPKGSFSTLEIQRTEQGDSAMYLCASSLLAGGNYGYTFGSGTRLTVV.

The gene calls are TRBV11-3 and TRBJ2-7, with D unclear. Germline-derived CDR1 and CDR2 are SGHNT and YENEEA. The V end was cut by 7 bases, the J end by 6 bases, with 19 bases between. The CDR3 is 14 amino acids. CDR3 protein: CASMLSPSSLEQYF. The DNA for the CDR3 is TGTGCCAGCATGTTATCCCCCAGTTCTCTCGAGCAGTACTTC.

In this sample, this clone turned up once. The rearrangement joins TRBV19 to TRBJ2-3; TRBD2 matches at 7 bases. The trim removed 7 bases at V and 4 bases at J, leaving 14 bases unmatched. Germline-derived CDR1 and CDR2 are LNHDA and SQIVND (reference sequence). The CDR3 extends over 16 amino acids. The CDR3 protein is CASTSFVTGGPDTQYF. The CDR3 region has the DNA TGTGCCAGTACCTCTTTCGTCACGGGGGGTCCAGATACGCAGTATTTT.

The chain employs TRBV3-1 (or the pseudogene TRBV3-2) and TRBJ1-2, with a tentative D call TRBD1 (6 bases). CDR3 size: 15 residues. The V gene lost 1 base and the J gene lost 8 bases, with 17 bases spanning the gap. Germline V lookup: CDR1 LGHDT, CDR2 YNNKEL (reference sequence). Written as DNA, the CDR3 is TGTGCCAGCAGCCAAGTGGCCACAGGGTTAAAAGGCTACACCTTC. Residues: CASSQVATGLKGYTF.

The genes are TRBV7-8 and TRBJ2-2, with TRBD2 as a possible D gene (6 bases). Germline CDR1 is SGHVS and CDR2 is FQNEAQ. Trimming took off 1 base at V and 4 bases at J, with 10 bases between the two ends. The CDR3 has 15 residues. Here the CDR3 DNA reads TGTGCCAGCAGCTTAGAACGGGGGAGCACCGGGGAGCTGTTTTTT. This codes for CASSLERGSTGELFF.

The gene calls are TRBV7-3 and TRBJ2-1; 11 nucleotides match TRBD2. Germline CDR1 and CDR2: SGHTA and FQGTGA. This CDR3 comprises 16 residues. The J segment lost 3 bases and the V segment lost 5 bases, leaving 6 bases of the junction unmatched. CDR3 region: CASSASLAGGYNEQFF. CDR3 DNA: TGTGCCAGCAGCGCCAGCCTAGCGGGAGGCTACAATGAGCAGTTCTTC.

The chain joins TRBV19 to TRBJ2-7; no clear D gene. Per germline, CDR1 LNHDA and CDR2 SQIVND (reference sequence). This CDR3 region has 11 residues. Trimming shortened V by 7 bases and J by 7 bases, and 11 bases separated the two germline ends. CDR3 residues: CASTLGGEQYF. The DNA for the CDR3 is TGTGCCAGTACCCTAGGCGGAGAGCAGTACTTC.

This rearrangement joins TRBV28 to TRBJ2-7; TRBD2 aligns across 10 bases. With 4 bases clipped from V and 4 bases from J, the junction kept 7 bases outside the gene matches. The length of the CDR3 is 15 residues. Germline V lookup: CDR1 MDHEN, CDR2 SYDVKM. The CDR3, as DNA: TGTGCCAGCAGTTCCCTCGGACTAGCGGATTACGAGCAGTACTTC. Protein product: CASSSLGLADYEQYF.

The chain has TRBV5-1 and TRBJ1-6, with D perhaps TRBD1 (5 bases). V was clipped by 2 bases and J by 7 bases, with 10 bases between them. Germline assignment: CDR1 SGHRS and CDR2 YFSETQ. This CDR3 comprises 14 residues. CDR3 region: CASSFGAQNSPLHF. The CDR3 bases are TGCGCCAGCAGCTTTGGGGCTCAAAATTCACCCCTCCACTTT.

This clone was detected only once. The chain is built from TRBV28 and TRBJ2-4; 9 positions agree with TRBD1. The germline V gene encodes CDR1 MDHEN and CDR2 SYDVKM. V gave up 3 bases and J gave up 1 base; unmatched junction bases: 4. The CDR3 is made up of 16 amino acids. The CDR3 region has the DNA TGTGCCAGCAGTTTTTACGGGACAGGGGCCAAAAACATTCAGTACTTC. Protein product: CASSFYGTGAKNIQYF.

This chain uses TRBV18 with TRBJ1-1; 8 nucleotides align to TRBD1. With V trimmed by 3 bases and J by 3 bases, 9 bases remained unmatched. The germline V gene encodes CDR1 KGHSH and CDR2 LQKENI. There are 16 residues in the CDR3. The CDR3 protein is CASSPPQGALYTEAFF. The CDR3 DNA is TGTGCCAGCTCACCGCCCCAGGGGGCGCTTTACACTGAAGCTTTCTTT. The entire variable domain, with the rest obtained from reference TRBV18 and TRBJ1-1, is as follows: NAGVMQNPRHLVRRRGQEARLRCSPMKGHSHVYWYRQLPEEGLKFMVYLQKENIIDESGMPKERFSAEFPKEGPSILRIQQVVRGDSAAYFCASSPPQGALYTEAFFGQGTRLTVV.

The V and J genes are TRBV12-5 and TRBJ1-6; a weak D match, TRBD1 (5 bases). The V gene lost 5 bases and the J gene lost 5 bases, with 13 bases spanning the gap. CDR1 and CDR2 from the germline V gene are LGHNT and FRNRAP. The CDR3 extends over 15 amino acids. CDR3 sequence reads: CASGGPGLDNSPLHF. The CDR3 nucleotides are TGTGCTAGTGGTGGGCCGGGACTGGATAATTCACCCCTCCACTTT.

The chain links TRBV30 to TRBJ1-1; D is uncertain. V gave up 2 bases and J gave up 7 bases, with 11 bases separating them. This CDR3 spans 12 amino acids. The V gene's germline CDR1 is GTSNPN and CDR2 SVGIG (reference sequence). For the CDR3, the DNA is TGTGCCTGGAGTAACAACCGCCGTGAAGCTTTCTTT. This translates into CAWSNNRREAFF.

The chain joins TRBV14 to TRBJ2-2; 8 bases map to TRBD1. Looked up from germline, CDR1 is SGHDN and CDR2 is FVKESK. CDR3 length: 19 residues. J lost 6 bases, V lost 4 bases, and 19 bases had no gene match. CDR3 sequence reads: CASSPRRGQGAFNSGELFF. CDR3 DNA: TGTGCCAGCAGCCCGCGCCGGGGGCAGGGGGCTTTCAATTCCGGGGAGCTGTTTTTT.

This clone was detected ten times or more. The rearrangement uses TRBV6-1 and TRBJ2-7; 11 bases line up with TRBD2. Germline V gene data show CDR1 as MNHNS and CDR2 as SASEGT. This CDR3 has 18 residues. J lost 1 base, V lost 4 bases, and 12 bases had no gene match. The CDR3 loop is CASSGGTSGLGVSYEQYF. The DNA of the CDR3 is TGTGCCAGCAGTGGAGGGACTAGCGGACTGGGGGTTTCCTACGAGCAGTACTTC.

The CDR3 region is CASSQEQRGRQPQHF. CDR3 in DNA: TGTGCCAGCTCACAAGAACAGCGGGGAAGGCAGCCCCAGCATTTT. The V and J genes are TRBV18 and TRBJ1-5; D unclear. V lost 4 bases and J lost 7, with 17 bases in between. This CDR3 contains 15 residues. CDR1 and CDR2 (germline): KGHSH, LQKENI.

The chain has TRBV3-1 (or the pseudogene TRBV3-2) and TRBJ2-6; 7 nucleotides align to TRBD1. Germline-derived CDR1 and CDR2 are LGHDT and YNNKEL (reference sequence). The V and J ends lost 1 base and 0 bases, in that order; junction bases with no gene match: 6. The CDR3 runs to 18 residues. For the CDR3, the DNA is TGTGCCAGCAGCCAAGTTACAGGGGCAATCTCTGGGGCCAACGTCCTGACTTTC. The encoded protein is CASSQVTGAISGANVLTF.

This clone was seen once. The rearrangement uses TRBV4-2 and TRBJ2-1; 7 bases align to TRBD2. The V and J ends lost 3 bases and 5 bases, in that order; junction bases with no gene match: 10. The CDR3 is made up of 16 amino acids. Germline V gene data show CDR1 as LGHNA and CDR2 as YNFKEQ. The CDR3 region is CASSHQGLAGDNEQFF. CDR3 nucleotides: TGTGCCAGCAGCCACCAAGGCCTGGCGGGGGACAATGAGCAGTTCTTC.